This entry lists 29 T cell receptor beta chains sequenced from one sample in a study of cytotoxic CD8 clonotypes in ibrutinib-treated CLL. The table came from immunoSEQ multiplex PCR; TCRdb's copy has only in-frame clones and leaves some out. The repertoire includes about 310,000 clones, around four fifths of them detected once, and roughly 7% sits in the top ten. The input for sequencing was PBMCs, taken before ibrutinib treatment. The source of these receptors is a human donor with chronic lymphocytic leukemia.

This clone was counted once. The V gene is TRBV15, the J gene TRBJ2-5; perhaps TRBD1 as D (5 bases). Germline V gene data show CDR1 as LNHNV and CDR2 as YYDKDF (reference sequence). This CDR3 region has 15 residues. Deletions cut 0 bases from V and 2 bases from J, with 10 bases between. This CDR3 is CATSRDRAGQETQYF. CDR3 bases: TGTGCCACCAGCAGAGATCGGGCAGGGCAAGAGACCCAGTACTTC.

V and J are TRBV7-2 and TRBJ2-7; D gene uncertain. Germline assignment: CDR1 SGHTA and CDR2 FQGNSA. CDR3 length: 12 residues. Trimming removed 5 bases at V and 3 bases at J, with 8 bases between. The CDR3 region has the DNA TGTGCCAGCAGCCAAAGTGTCTACGAGCAGTACTTC. It translates to CASSQSVYEQYF. Based on the CDR3 plus reference TRBV7-2 and TRBJ2-7, the full variable domain is GAGVSQSPSNKVTEKGKDVELRCDPISGHTALYWYRQSLGQGLEFLIYFQGNSAPDKSGLPSDRFSAERTGGSVSTLTIQRTQQEDSAVYLCASSQSVYEQYFGPGTRLTVT.

V gene TRBV7-2 combines with J gene TRBJ2-5; possible D gene TRBD1, 5 bases. The CDR3 extends over 14 amino acids. Germline lookup yields CDR1 SGHTA and CDR2 FQGNSA. Trimming cost V 1 base and J 1 base, with 7 bases left between them. CDR3 amino acids: CASSLVTGQETQYF. The CDR3 bases are TGTGCCAGCAGCTTAGTCACAGGCCAAGAGACCCAGTACTTC.

The J gene is TRBJ2-3, the V gene TRBV7-2; D remains ambiguous. Trimming took off 2 bases at V and 2 bases at J, with 11 bases between the two ends. Germline-derived CDR1 and CDR2 are SGHTA and FQGNSA. The CDR3 has 15 residues. The CDR3 DNA sequence: TGTGCCAGCAGCTTATCATTGATATACACAGATACGCAGTATTTT. Residues: CASSLSLIYTDTQYF.

This clone was counted only a few times. Other nucleotide sequences in the sample specify the same CDR3. The chain couples TRBV27 to TRBJ2-5; D is unresolved. The CDR3 length is 11 residues. The germline V gene encodes CDR1 MNHEY and CDR2 SMNVEV (reference sequence). V lost 3 bases and J lost 5, with 4 bases in between. CDR3 loop: CASSLGETQYF. The DNA for the CDR3 is TGTGCCAGCAGTTTGGGGGAGACCCAGTACTTC.

The chain combines TRBV9 with TRBJ2-5; possible D gene TRBD2, 6 bases. The CDR3 runs 16 residues. Trimming shortened V by 4 bases and J by 0 bases, and 16 bases separated the two germline ends. Germline V lookup: CDR1 SGDLS, CDR2 YYNGEE. CDR3: CASSPMEWEDQETQYF. The CDR3 coding sequence is TGTGCCAGCAGCCCTATGGAGTGGGAGGACCAAGAGACCCAGTACTTC.

The chain employs TRBV21-1 and TRBJ2-1; no check of the table's D call, TRBD2, against the DNA was made. TRBV21-1 is a listed pseudogene. The CDR3 extends over 17 amino acids. The CDR3: CAQQVGFGGDPYNEQFF. The CDR3, as DNA: TGTGCCCAGCAGGTCGGCTTCGGAGGGGACCCCTACAATGAGCAGTTCTTC.

This clone was seen a single time. The chain has TRBV6-1 and TRBJ2-7; D is uncertain. V lost 3 bases, J lost 6 bases, and 15 bases lay in between. CDR3 size: 14 residues. Germline CDR1 is MNHNS and CDR2 is SASEGT. CDR3: CASSELPLKREQYF. The CDR3 DNA reads TGTGCCAGCAGTGAGCTGCCTTTGAAGCGCGAGCAGTACTTC.

CDR3: CASIGTGDISYNEQFF. CDR3 nucleotides: TGTGCCAGCATTGGGACAGGGGATATCTCCTACAATGAGCAGTTCTTC. This chain uses TRBV2 with TRBJ2-1, with 10 bases fitting TRBD1. This CDR3 region has 16 residues. Germline CDR1 SNHLY, CDR2 FYNNEI. V shed 7 bases, J shed 0 bases, and the junction held 6 bases outside the gene matches.

The chain couples TRBV5-1 to TRBJ2-4; possible D gene TRBD2, 5 bases. CDR3 size: 15 residues. Germline V lookup: CDR1 SGHRS, CDR2 YFSETQ. V lost 3 bases and J lost 8, with 18 bases in between. In nucleotides, the CDR3 is TGCGCCAGCAGCTACTTAGGAGGATTGTTCGACATTCAGTACTTC. Protein: CASSYLGGLFDIQYF.

This clone was observed a few times. The junction shows a germline mismatch at one end, possibly a read error. The J gene is TRBJ1-1, the V gene TRBV7-9; D remains ambiguous. The CDR3 has 10 residues. Germline CDR1 SEHNR, CDR2 FQNEAQ (reference sequence). CDR3 residues: CASSLKRTEF. CDR3 DNA: TGTGCCAGCAGCCTTAAACGTACGGAGTTT.

This clone was counted once. The rearrangement links TRBV6-5 to TRBJ2-1; TRBD2 might be the D (5 bases). The length of the CDR3 is 14 residues. Germline CDR1 is MNHEY and CDR2 is SVGAGI. Trimming took off 5 bases at V and 7 bases at J, with 15 bases between the two ends. CDR3 sequence (DNA): TGTGCCAGCAGTCCCCTAGGCGGGCGGAATGAGCAGTTCTTC. Protein: CASSPLGGRNEQFF.

There are a few counts of this clone. The CDR3 DNA reads as TGTGCCAGTAGCATCAGTAACACTGAAGCTTTCTTT. Translated: CASSISNTEAFF. The chain employs TRBV19 and TRBJ1-1; D is uncertain. This CDR3 region has 12 residues. Germline V gene lookup returns CDR1 LNHDA and CDR2 SQIVND (reference sequence). Trimming took 6 bases from V and 2 from J, leaving 7 bases between them.

CDR3 amino acids: CASSIGVSGYSYNEQFF. The DNA for the CDR3 is TGTGCCAGTAGTATAGGCGTTAGCGGGTACTCCTACAATGAGCAGTTCTTC. V usage is TRBV19 and J usage is TRBJ2-1; 7 nucleotides line up with TRBD2. J gave up 0 bases and V 1 base, and 6 bases lay outside the gene matches. CDR3 length equals 17 residues. Per germline, CDR1 LNHDA and CDR2 SQIVND (reference sequence).

V usage is TRBV28 and J usage is TRBJ2-7; D gene unclear. Germline V gene lookup returns CDR1 MDHEN and CDR2 SYDVKM. The CDR3 length is 14 residues. V lost 3 bases and J 2 bases, leaving 11 bases between the germline ends. The CDR3 here is CASSFHRRPYEQYF. The CDR3 nucleotides are TGTGCCAGCAGTTTTCACCGCAGACCCTACGAGCAGTACTTC. The variable domain in full, completed from reference TRBV28 and TRBJ2-7, reads DVKVTQSSRYLVKRTGEKVFLECVQDMDHENMFWYRQDPGLGLRLIYFSYDVKMKEKGDIPEGYSVSREKKERFSLILESASTNQTSMYLCASSFHRRPYEQYFGPGTRLTVT.

The gene calls are TRBV5-4 and TRBJ2-7; D not resolved. The CDR3 consists of 16 residues. Looked up from germline, CDR1 is SGHNT and CDR2 is YYREEE (reference sequence). Trimming shortened V by 2 bases and J by 4 bases, and 19 bases separated the two germline ends. The CDR3, as DNA: TGTGCCAGCAGCTTTACTCCACGACCCTCGTCATACGAGCAGTACTTC. It codes for CASSFTPRPSSYEQYF.

The chain combines TRBV6-5 with TRBJ1-1, with a tentative D call TRBD1 (6 bases). V was trimmed by 6 bases and J by 5 bases, leaving 13 bases between them. This CDR3 is 13 amino acids long. The germline CDR1 and CDR2 sequences are MNHEY and SVGAGI. CDR3 residues: CASSQGLGTEAFF. In nucleotides, the CDR3 is TGTGCCAGCAGCCAGGGGTTGGGAACTGAAGCTTTCTTT.

This clone came up a few times. Different DNA sequences within this sample yield the same CDR3. The V and J genes are TRBV7-2 and TRBJ2-1; no firm D call. V was clipped by 1 base and J by 0 bases, with 7 bases between them. From germline, CDR1 is SGHTA and CDR2 FQGNSA. The length of the CDR3 is 15 residues. This CDR3 reads CASSLEGSSYNEQFF. DNA for the CDR3: TGTGCCAGCAGCTTAGAGGGAAGCTCCTACAATGAGCAGTTCTTC.

The CDR3 sequence is CASSQQEYSNYGYTF. CDR3 in DNA: TGTGCCAGCAGTCAACAGGAGTACTCTAACTATGGCTACACCTTC. The chain uses TRBV7-9 and TRBJ1-2; weak D call: TRBD1 (5 bases). V dropped 6 bases and J dropped 0 bases, with 14 bases sitting between them. Germline assignment: CDR1 SEHNR and CDR2 FQNEAQ (reference sequence). There are 15 residues in the CDR3.

This clone was observed a handful of times. The chain combines TRBV6-1 with TRBJ2-3; TRBD1 matches at 9 bases. The germline gives CDR1 MNHNS, CDR2 SASEGT. CDR3 length: 14 residues. J was trimmed by 4 bases and V by 8 bases; bases with no gene match: 7. CDR3 in amino acids: CASADRGPSDTQYF. CDR3 DNA: TGTGCCAGCGCGGACAGGGGACCCTCAGATACGCAGTATTTT.

This chain links TRBV4-3 with TRBJ2-1; the match to TRBD2 covers 12 bases. The V segment lost 3 bases and the J segment 0 bases; nucleotides outside the gene matches: 9. This CDR3 spans 19 amino acids. Germline V lookup: CDR1 LGHNA, CDR2 YSLEER. CDR3: CASSHSLPGLAGSYNEQFF. CDR3 sequence (DNA): TGCGCCAGCAGCCATTCTCTCCCGGGACTAGCGGGCTCCTACAATGAGCAGTTCTTC.

In its sample, this clone was seen a few times. V is TRBV27 and J is TRBJ2-2, with 8 bases lining up with TRBD1. Germline lookup yields CDR1 MNHEY and CDR2 SMNVEV (reference sequence). Trimming removed 4 bases from V and 5 bases from J; junction bases left unmatched: 0. The CDR3 runs 13 residues. CDR3 loop: CASSYRGTGELFF. The CDR3 DNA reads TGTGCCAGCAGTTACAGGGGGACCGGGGAGCTGTTTTTT.

V usage is TRBV11-2 and J usage is TRBJ2-1; no definite D call. Deletions cut 1 base from V and 2 bases from J, with 9 bases between. The germline CDR1 and CDR2 sequences are SGHAT and FQNNGV. The CDR3 totals 15 residues. CDR3 region: CASSLARLPYNEQFF. The CDR3 nucleotides are TGTGCCAGCAGCTTAGCCAGACTTCCCTACAATGAGCAGTTCTTC.

The V and J genes are TRBV7-2 and TRBJ2-5, with 7 positions matching TRBD2. Germline CDR1 and CDR2: SGHTA and FQGNSA. This CDR3 is 14 amino acids long. With 10 bases clipped from V and 5 bases from J, the junction kept 13 bases outside the gene matches. The CDR3, as DNA: TGTGCCACGACGACCGGGGGAGGGCGGGAGACCCAGTACTTC. Protein product: CATTTGGGRETQYF. The full variable domain, rest sourced from reference TRBV7-2 and TRBJ2-5, is GAGVSQSPSNKVTEKGKDVELRCDPISGHTALYWYRQSLGQGLEFLIYFQGNSAPDKSGLPSDRFSAERTGGSVSTLTIQRTQQEDSAVYLCATTTGGGRETQYFGPGTRLLVL.

V usage is TRBV13 and J usage is TRBJ2-2; 8 bases fit TRBD2. V dropped 6 bases and J dropped 2; count of bases not matched to a gene: 8. Germline V gene lookup returns CDR1 PRHDT and CDR2 FYEKMQ (reference sequence). CDR3 length equals 16 residues. The DNA for the CDR3 is TGTGCCAGCAGTCCTCCACTAGCGGAAAACACCGGGGAGCTGTTTTTT. It codes for CASSPPLAENTGELFF.

This clone was found a few times. The chain recombines TRBV10-3 with TRBJ2-7, with D possibly TRBD1 on 5 matching bases. Germline CDR1 is ENHRY and CDR2 is SYGVKD. The CDR3 spans 12 residues. V was shortened by 10 bases and J by 4 bases, with 14 bases between the two germline ends. In nucleotides, the CDR3 is TGTGCCACCAGGAAGGGGAATTACGAGCAGTACTTC. Translated: CATRKGNYEQYF.

CDR3: CASSLVGGWVNTEAFF. In DNA, the CDR3 is TGTGCCAGCAGCTTAGTAGGGGGCTGGGTGAACACTGAAGCTTTCTTT. This chain links TRBV7-8 with TRBJ1-1; 7 bases are a match to TRBD1. Germline V gives CDR1 SGHVS, CDR2 FQNEAQ. J lost 0 bases, V lost 1 base, and 5 bases had no gene match. The CDR3 totals 16 residues. Using reference TRBV7-8 and TRBJ1-1 for the parts outside the CDR3, the full variable domain is GAGVSQSPRYKVAKRGQDVALRCDPISGHVSLFWYQQALGQGPEFLTYFQNEAQLDKSGLPSDRFFAERPEGSVSTLKIQRTQQEDSAVYLCASSLVGGWVNTEAFFGQGTRLTVV.

The chain couples TRBV5-1 to TRBJ2-5; TRBD2 matches at 9 bases. This CDR3 comprises 14 residues. The V and J ends lost 3 bases and 5 bases, in that order; junction bases with no gene match: 5. Germline CDR1 SGHRS, CDR2 YFSETQ. CDR3 region: CASSYSGSGETQYF. CDR3 sequence (DNA): TGCGCCAGCAGCTATAGCGGGAGCGGGGAGACCCAGTACTTC.

V gene TRBV29-1 combines with J gene TRBJ2-2; D possibly uses TRBD1 or TRBD2 (5 bases each). Germline values: CDR1 SQVTM, CDR2 ANQGSEA. This CDR3 contains 15 residues. The V end lost 4 bases, the J end lost 4 bases, and 16 bases lay between the germline ends. The CDR3 region is CSVGKGLAVTGELFF. The DNA for the CDR3 is TGCAGCGTTGGAAAGGGGCTAGCAGTCACCGGGGAGCTGTTTTTT.